Reported below is one T cell receptor beta chain. Sample-barcoded 5' priming and a J-beta primer mix drove a second PCR of about 7 to 12 cycles. All samples yielded 3 million or more CDR3-containing paired-end reads. A single record per CDR3 protein comes from TCRdb applying MiXCR to the 5' RACE reads. This sample has approximately 1.5 million distinct CDR3 sequences, with about 35% found just once. The data derive from a study of blood T cells in healthy people across ages. The CDR3 covers 14 residues. The germline V gene has CDR1 SGDLS and CDR2 YYNGEE. This chain joins TRBV9 and TRBJ2-4; the D gene is possibly TRBD2 (5 bases). The J call may be mistaken, given a closer DNA end match to TRBJ2-7. The sequence derives from a woman aged 25 to 39 in good health. The sequencing input was blood. This CDR3 is CASSVEATTYEQYF. CDR3 DNA: TGTGCCAGCAGCGTAGAAGCGACTACGTACGAGCAGTACTTC.